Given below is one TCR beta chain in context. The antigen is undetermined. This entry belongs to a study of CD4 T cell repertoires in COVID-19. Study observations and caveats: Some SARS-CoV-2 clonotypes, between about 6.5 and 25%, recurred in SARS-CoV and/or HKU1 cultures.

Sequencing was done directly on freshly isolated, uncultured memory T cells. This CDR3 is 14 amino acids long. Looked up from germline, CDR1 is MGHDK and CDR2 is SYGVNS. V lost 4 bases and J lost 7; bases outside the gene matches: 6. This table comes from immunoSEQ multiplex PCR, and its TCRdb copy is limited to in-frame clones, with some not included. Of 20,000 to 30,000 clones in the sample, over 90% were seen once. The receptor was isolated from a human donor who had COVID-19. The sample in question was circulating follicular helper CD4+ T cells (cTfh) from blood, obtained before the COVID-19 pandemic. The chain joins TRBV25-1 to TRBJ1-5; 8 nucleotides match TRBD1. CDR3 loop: CASSAGQVAQPQHF. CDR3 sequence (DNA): TGTGCCAGCAGTGCGGGACAGGTGGCACAGCCCCAGCATTTT. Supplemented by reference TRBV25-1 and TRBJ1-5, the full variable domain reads EADIYQTPRYLVIGTGKKITLECSQTMGHDKMYWYQQDPGMELHLIHYSYGVNSTEKGDLSSESTVSRIRTEHFPLTLESARPSHTSQYLCASSAGQVAQPQHFGDGTRLSIL.